Below are 17 T cell receptor beta chains sequenced from a single sample in a study of blood T cell repertoires in COVID-19. Here immunoSEQ multiplex PCR was the method, and the copy in TCRdb shows in-frame clones only, minus some. The top ten clones hold 1.6% of a sample with approximately 150,000 clones, over 80% of them seen once. The material sequenced was peripheral blood. The origin of the receptors is a woman in her forties or fifties with acute or convalescent COVID-19.

A few counts support this clone. V gene TRBV5-1 combines with J gene TRBJ1-3; possibly TRBD1 for D (6 bases). Trimming stripped 2 bases from V and 2 bases from J, with 8 bases between. The CDR3 loop spans 14 amino acids. CDR1 is SGHRS and CDR2 is YFSETQ in the germline V gene. Here the CDR3 DNA reads TGCGCCAGCAGCTTAGGGGGAGCTGGAAACACCATATATTTT. As protein: CASSLGGAGNTIYF.

This chain links TRBV24-1 with TRBJ2-3, with TRBD1 matching over 9 bases. Unmatched junction bases numbered 6, after V lost 5 bases and J lost 4 bases. The CDR3 extends over 15 amino acids. CDR1 is KGHDR, CDR2 SFDVKD, per germline. The CDR3 here is CATSGTGGRSDTQYF. CDR3 bases: TGTGCCACCAGTGGTACAGGGGGCAGGTCAGATACGCAGTATTTT.

CDR3 protein: CASSPGARYGYTF. The DNA for the CDR3 is TGTGCCAGCAGCCCCGGAGCGCGGTATGGCTACACCTTC. V gene TRBV11-3 combines with J gene TRBJ1-2; no clear D. This CDR3 has 13 amino acids. Germline V gene data show CDR1 as SGHNT and CDR2 as YENEEA. Trimming took 5 bases from V and 5 from J, leaving 12 bases between them.

This chain links TRBV5-1 with TRBJ1-5; weak D call: TRBD1 (5 bases). This CDR3 is built from 15 residues. Trimming shortened V by 1 base and J by 8 bases, and 16 bases separated the two germline ends. The V gene's germline CDR1 is SGHRS and CDR2 YFSETQ. The CDR3 spells CASSLSSQGGEPQHF. The CDR3 coding sequence is TGCGCCAGCAGCTTGAGTTCGCAGGGAGGAGAGCCCCAGCATTTT.

A note on this clone: One end of the junction is discordant with germline, which a read error may explain. This chain uses TRBV5-6 with TRBJ1-2; tentatively, D is TRBD1 (5 bases). CDR3 length equals 17 residues. Germline-derived CDR1 and CDR2 are SGHDT and YYEEEE. The CDR3 loop is CASRLGVDSPRNYGYTF. DNA for the CDR3: TGTGCCAGCAGGTTGGGGGTTGACAGTCCCCGTAACTATGGCTACACCTTC.

This chain joins TRBV15 and TRBJ1-4; D unclear. Germline loops: CDR1 LNHNV, CDR2 YYDKDF (reference sequence). This CDR3 has 14 amino acids. V lost 3 bases to trimming and J lost 6 bases, with 11 bases between them. The CDR3 sequence is CATSSALEDEKLFF. The CDR3 region has the DNA TGTGCCACCAGCAGTGCCCTAGAAGATGAAAAACTGTTTTTT. The full variable domain, with the rest looked up from reference TRBV15 and TRBJ1-4, is DAMVIQNPRYQVTQFGKPVTLSCSQTLNHNVMYWYQQKSSQAPKLLFHYYDKDFNNEADTPDNFQSRRPNTSFCFLDIRSPGLGDTAMYLCATSSALEDEKLFFGSGTQLSVL.

CDR3 amino acids: CASSYGGLARTGELFF. The DNA for the CDR3 is TGTGCCAGCAGTTACGGGGGACTAGCGCGCACCGGGGAGCTGTTTTTT. The V call is TRBV6-5, the J call TRBJ2-2, with 10 bases identical to TRBD2. The CDR3 totals 16 residues. The V segment lost 2 bases and the J segment 4 bases; nucleotides outside the gene matches: 4. Per the germline V gene, CDR1 is MNHEY and CDR2 is SVGAGI.

The chain carries TRBV19 and TRBJ2-7, with a weak D call TRBD2 (6 bases). There are 16 residues in the CDR3. V was trimmed by 5 bases and J by 7 bases, leaving 24 bases between them. The germline CDR1 and CDR2 sequences are LNHDA and SQIVND (reference sequence). The CDR3 reads CASSHRLRGPLWEQYF. For the CDR3, the DNA is TGTGCCAGTAGTCATCGGTTGCGGGGCCCGCTTTGGGAGCAGTACTTC.

This chain's CDR3 is CASSYSGFGETQYF. The DNA for the CDR3 is TGTGCCAGCAGTTATAGCGGTTTCGGAGAGACCCAGTACTTC. This chain joins TRBV6-2 or TRBV6-3 and TRBJ2-5; possible D gene TRBD2, 6 bases. The CDR3 length is 14 residues. Germline V gene data show CDR1 as MNHEY and CDR2 as SVGEGT. V lost 3 bases and J 4 bases, leaving 12 bases between the germline ends.

The chain carries TRBV6-2 or TRBV6-3 and TRBJ2-2; no clear D. The length of the CDR3 is 15 residues. Germline V gives CDR1 MNHEY, CDR2 SVGEGT. V lost 5 bases, J lost 0 bases, and 10 bases lay in between. CDR3 region: CASSNLGANTGELFF. The CDR3 DNA reads as TGTGCCAGCAGTAACCTGGGCGCGAACACCGGGGAGCTGTTTTTT.

The rearrangement uses TRBV5-1 and TRBJ1-3, with a weak D call TRBD1 (6 bases). This CDR3 is built from 14 residues. Trimming left V 4 bases short and J 4 bases short, with 12 bases between. Germline CDR1 SGHRS, CDR2 YFSETQ. CDR3 bases: TGCGCCAGCAGCGTGGGGGCGAGCGGAAACACCATATATTTT. This sequence encodes CASSVGASGNTIYF.

The V call is TRBV18, the J call TRBJ1-4; D may be TRBD1 (5 bases). Germline V gene lookup returns CDR1 KGHSH and CDR2 LQKENI. The CDR3 sequence is 16 residues long. Deletions cut 3 bases from V and 6 bases from J, with 17 bases between. The CDR3 nucleotides read TGTGCCAGCTCACCGGCGAGTAGGGGAGGCGATGAAAAACTGTTTTTT. Amino acids: CASSPASRGGDEKLFF. Full variable domain (outside the CDR3, taken from reference TRBV18 and TRBJ1-4): NAGVMQNPRHLVRRRGQEARLRCSPMKGHSHVYWYRQLPEEGLKFMVYLQKENIIDESGMPKERFSAEFPKEGPSILRIQQVVRGDSAAYFCASSPASRGGDEKLFFGSGTQLSVL.

V usage is TRBV3-1 (or the pseudogene TRBV3-2) and J usage is TRBJ1-1, with D perhaps matching TRBD1 (5 bases). V gave up 10 bases and J gave up 1 base, with 10 bases separating them. Looked up from germline, CDR1 is LGHDT and CDR2 is YNNKEL (reference sequence). The CDR3 sequence is 12 residues long. The CDR3 reads CATNGQNTEAFF. CDR3 bases: TGTGCCACCAACGGACAGAACACTGAAGCTTTCTTT.

This clone was detected a few times. As DNA, the CDR3 is TGTGCCAGCAGCCACAGGGGCTCTGGGGCCAACGTCCTGACTTTC. Protein sequence: CASSHRGSGANVLTF. The gene calls are TRBV6-5 and TRBJ2-6; 7 bases fit TRBD1. The CDR3 length is 15 residues. The V gene's germline CDR1 is MNHEY and CDR2 SVGAGI. J lost 0 bases, V lost 6 bases, and 2 bases had no gene match.

V usage is TRBV7-2 and J usage is TRBJ2-7; perhaps TRBD1 as D (8 bases). Germline assignment: CDR1 SGHTA and CDR2 FQGNSA. The CDR3 extends over 14 amino acids. The germline V and J ends were trimmed by 3 bases and 3 bases, with 12 bases remaining between them. DNA for the CDR3: TGTGCCAGCAGCTTGACAGGGGAGGGCTACGAGCAGTACTTC. The encoded protein is CASSLTGEGYEQYF.

The chain couples TRBV4-3 to TRBJ2-7; 11 positions agree with TRBD2. V was clipped by 2 bases and J by 2 bases; unmatched bases: 2. Germline V gene data show CDR1 as LGHNA and CDR2 as YSLEER. The CDR3 is 15 amino acids. Here the CDR3 DNA reads TGCGCCAGCAGCCAAAGGACTAGCGGGCCCTACGAGCAGTACTTC. Its translation: CASSQRTSGPYEQYF.

V is TRBV5-6 and J is TRBJ1-3; 7 bases line up with TRBD1. Germline-derived CDR1 and CDR2 are SGHDT and YYEEEE. The CDR3 covers 13 residues. V lost 4 bases to trimming and J lost 2 bases; unmatched junction nucleotides: 0. The CDR3 region has the DNA TGTGCCAGCAGCCAGGGGGCTGGAAACACCATATATTTT. Its translation: CASSQGAGNTIYF.